This TCR beta chain was sequenced in a study of T-cell memory formation after mild COVID-19. In the study overall: TCR clustering was largely donor specific. Study conclusions and caveats: Contracting clones localized mainly to CM and EM when CD4+ and mainly to EMRA when CD8+. Day 15 to 85 contracting clones showed balanced CD4/CD8; day 15 to 37 expanders favored CD4+. Memory from before infection featured some responding clones, which suggests cross-reactive memory joined.

V dropped 0 bases and J dropped 5 bases, with 9 bases sitting between them. Per germline, CDR1 SGHDT and CDR2 YYEEEE. This CDR3 region has 14 residues. A single record per CDR3 protein comes from TCRdb applying MiXCR to the 5' RACE reads. Among about 240,000 distinct CDR3 sequences listed, 8% to 9.5% were seen once. As concerns this clonotype: Its antigen is not known.

The receptor's source is a man between 18 and 35 years old who had mild COVID-19 (a few samples of this study predate the infection). Cell type and time point are not known. This chain uses TRBV5-6 with TRBJ1-5; D not resolved. Sequencing was performed on PBMCs or a T cell subset sorted from them (not recorded which). The CDR3 sequence: CASSLAATDQPQHF. DNA for the CDR3: TGTGCCAGCAGCTTGGCAGCAACCGATCAGCCCCAGCATTTT.